The 15 T cell receptor beta chains in this list originate from one sample, sequenced in a study of T cell responses to AZD1222 COVID-19 vaccine. The table came from immunoSEQ multiplex PCR; TCRdb's copy has only in-frame clones and leaves some out. The sample has 96,000 or so clones, 80% to 90% seen once. The sample consisted of peripheral blood, taken on day 0 of AZD1222 vaccination. These receptor sequences come from an adult in good health.

CDR3 DNA: TGCGCCAGCAGTCGAGGGGATAGGGGCACTGAAGCTTTCTTT. Protein product: CASSRGDRGTEAFF. This chain joins TRBV5-1 and TRBJ1-1; tentatively, D is TRBD1 (5 bases). V dropped 5 bases and J dropped 4 bases, with 15 bases sitting between them. In germline, CDR1 is SGHRS, CDR2 YFSETQ. This CDR3 is built from 14 residues.

The CDR3 reads CSVLYTEAFF. The CDR3, as DNA: TGCAGCGTTCTTTATACTGAAGCTTTCTTT. The chain couples TRBV29-1 to TRBJ1-1, with unresolved D. The CDR3 loop spans 10 amino acids. The germline gives CDR1 SQVTM, CDR2 ANQGSEA. V lost 5 bases and J lost 5, with 6 bases in between.

Comments on this clone: Because the CDR3 is missing its conserved closing phenylalanine or tryptophan, this is likely a read error. Because the CDR3's place on the DNA is in doubt, the DNA is left out and the CDR3 is given as listed by TCRdb. CDR3 sequence reads: CSASRPLLAGVPHL. The chain has TRBV20-1 and TRBJ2-3; the table's TRBD2 call for D was not verified on the DNA. Germline V lookup: CDR1 DFQATT, CDR2 SNEGSKA (reference sequence). Both ends counted, the CDR3 spans 14 residues.

The chain has TRBV6-5 and TRBJ1-3, with D unclear. CDR3 length: 14 amino acids. V lost 5 bases to trimming and J lost 4 bases, with 12 bases between them. Per germline, CDR1 MNHEY and CDR2 SVGAGI. The CDR3 bases are TGTGCCAGCAGTCTAGGAGGGTCCGGAAACACCATATATTTT. Its translation is CASSLGGSGNTIYF.

The chain is built from TRBV6-5 and TRBJ1-1, with D possibly being TRBD1 (5 bases). Germline lookup yields CDR1 MNHEY and CDR2 SVGAGI. The CDR3 is 13 amino acids. V lost 7 bases to trimming and J lost 1 base, with 10 bases between them. CDR3 in DNA: TGTGCCAGCAAAGGACACCCGAACACTGAAGCTTTCTTT. Translated: CASKGHPNTEAFF.

The V gene is TRBV10-1, the J gene TRBJ1-2; no clear D. Between the trimmed V and J ends, which lost 6 bases and 5 bases, there was a span of 13 bases. Germline CDR1 is WNHNN and CDR2 is SYGVQD (reference sequence). This CDR3 comprises 13 residues. The CDR3 DNA reads as TGCGCCAGCAGCGATTCGGGAAGATATGGCTACACCTTC. Protein: CASSDSGRYGYTF.

The chain recombines TRBV27 with TRBJ2-7; D possibly corresponds to TRBD1 (5 bases). In germline, CDR1 is MNHEY, CDR2 SMNVEV (reference sequence). The V and J ends lost 5 bases and 9 bases respectively, with 23 bases between them. CDR3 length equals 15 residues. The DNA of the CDR3 is TGTGCCAGCAGTCCACTAAGGGGCGGCAGGGTTGGGCAGTACTTC. Its protein is CASSPLRGGRVGQYF.

As concerns this clone: A much larger clone differs by one base, so this may be a read error. Other DNA sequences in the sample encode the same CDR3. The chain joins TRBV6-5 to TRBJ1-5; 7 bases align to TRBD1. Trimming at V came to 7 bases and at J to 2 bases, leaving 2 bases not matched to a gene. Germline CDR1 and CDR2: MNHEY and SVGAGI. The CDR3 runs 13 residues. The CDR3 loop is CASTTGGNQPQHF. CDR3 in DNA: TGTGCCAGCACCACAGGGGGCAATCAGCCCCAGCATTTT.

This sequence joins TRBV4-3 and TRBJ2-7, with 7 nucleotides matching TRBD2. The CDR3 sequence is 15 residues long. The V segment lost 1 base and the J segment 5 bases; nucleotides outside the gene matches: 8. From germline, CDR1 is LGHNA and CDR2 YSLEER. CDR3 amino acids: CASSQVPAGRHEQYF. CDR3 in DNA: TGCGCCAGCAGCCAAGTTCCAGCGGGGAGACACGAGCAGTACTTC.

V usage is TRBV29-1 and J usage is TRBJ2-1, with 7 bases aligning to TRBD1. The ends lost 6 bases at V and 6 bases at J; junction bases unmatched: 8. The germline gives CDR1 SQVTM, CDR2 ANQGSEA. This CDR3 is built from 13 residues. The CDR3 loop is CSVDRAGGNEQFF. CDR3 bases: TGCAGCGTCGACAGGGCAGGGGGCAATGAGCAGTTCTTC.

This clone was detected only once. J is TRBJ1-2 and V is TRBV3-1 (or the pseudogene TRBV3-2); D may be TRBD1 (5 bases). This CDR3 has 13 amino acids. Trimming stripped 4 bases from V and 7 bases from J, with 13 bases between. Germline V CDR1 and CDR2: LGHDT, YNNKEL (reference sequence). The DNA for the CDR3 is TGTGCCAGCAGCCTCACCAGGGTCGGTGGCTACACCTTC. Translated: CASSLTRVGGYTF.

V usage is TRBV7-3 and J usage is TRBJ1-2; D gene ambiguous. Trimming stripped 5 bases from V and 14 bases from J, with 21 bases between. This CDR3 has 13 residues. Germline assignment: CDR1 SGHTA and CDR2 FQGTGA. The CDR3 reads CASSPTPNSEPTF. The CDR3 DNA is TGTGCCAGCAGCCCTACCCCAAATTCCGAGCCTACCTTC.

The CDR3 nucleotides are TGTGCCAGCTCCCTCGAGGGAGGCGAGCAGTACTTC. Protein product: CASSLEGGEQYF. The chain has TRBV6-5 and TRBJ2-7; TRBD2 might be the D (6 bases). Trimming took off 8 bases at V and 6 bases at J, with 14 bases between the two ends. This CDR3 spans 12 amino acids. The V gene's germline CDR1 is MNHEY and CDR2 SVGAGI.

This clone has a single count. The chain combines TRBV6-5 with TRBJ2-7, with 8 bases that match TRBD1. The CDR3 is made up of 14 amino acids. Germline V gene data show CDR1 as MNHEY and CDR2 as SVGAGI. V trimming: 7 bases; J trimming: 3 bases; junction bases outside the gene matches: 8. The CDR3 region is CASTNRDRSYEQYF. The CDR3 bases are TGTGCCAGCACAAACCGGGACAGGAGCTACGAGCAGTACTTC.

J is TRBJ1-2 and V is TRBV19; TRBD1 is a possible D gene (5 bases). The germline CDR1 and CDR2 sequences are LNHDA and SQIVND (reference sequence). V was clipped by 5 bases and J by 0 bases, with 22 bases between them. CDR3 length: 18 amino acids. The CDR3 DNA sequence: TGTGCCAGTAGTCCCTCCGGGGCAGGGAACCGGGCTAACTATGGCTACACCTTC. Residues: CASSPSGAGNRANYGYTF.